Presented here are 3 T cell receptor beta chains from one specimen sequenced in a study of blood T cell repertoires in COVID-19. The data were produced by immunoSEQ multiplex PCR, yet TCRdb's version contains in-frame clones alone and is incomplete. The table includes approximately 180,000 clones, approximately 83% detected once. The sequencing input was peripheral blood. The origin of the receptors is a human donor with active or convalescent COVID-19. The donor label of this sample is uncertain.

This chain connects TRBV7-8 to TRBJ2-3, with 8 bases lining up with TRBD1. Unmatched junction bases numbered 4, after V lost 4 bases and J lost 4 bases. Per germline, CDR1 SGHVS and CDR2 FQNEAQ. The CDR3 length is 14 residues. CDR3 in DNA: TGTGCCAGCAGCTCTTCAGGGGGCGCAGATACGCAGTATTTT. Its protein product is CASSSSGGADTQYF.

The DNA for the CDR3 is TGTGCCAGCAGTTCAGACAGGGGATCGGGGGAAAAACTGTTTTTT. Its protein is CASSSDRGSGEKLFF. The V call is TRBV2, the J call TRBJ1-4; 8 nucleotides line up with TRBD1. The germline gives CDR1 SNHLY, CDR2 FYNNEI. Trimming removed 5 bases from V and 8 bases from J; junction bases left unmatched: 10. The CDR3 sequence is 15 residues long.

The CDR3 region is CASSQGGQETQYF. CDR3 bases: TGTGCCAGCAGCCAAGGCGGCCAAGAGACCCAGTACTTC. The V and J genes are TRBV4-2 and TRBJ2-5; D unresolved. Germline assignment: CDR1 LGHNA and CDR2 YNFKEQ. The CDR3 is 13 amino acids. V was cut by 1 base and J by 1 base, with 4 bases left in between.